One and the same sample provided the 12 T cell receptor beta chains below, sequenced in a study of cytomegalovirus exposure and HLA in healthy donors. Both 60 Vbeta primers and 13 Jbeta primers went into the PCR. Clones were sequenced by immunoSEQ multiplex PCR, and TCRdb holds only the in-frame ones, with some missing. The sample holds approximately 250,000 clones, about 85% seen once. The sample was PBMCs. The source of these receptors is a girl under 10 years old in good health and CMV-seronegative.

This chain connects TRBV5-1 to TRBJ2-3; 7 positions agree with TRBD1. The CDR3 contains 14 residues. Germline CDR1 reads SGHRS; CDR2 reads YFSETQ. The V gene end was trimmed by 0 bases and the J gene end by 4 bases; junction bases not matched to a gene: 2. CDR3 nucleotides: TGCGCCAGCAGCTTGGACAGGGGAGCAGATACGCAGTATTTT. This sequence encodes CASSLDRGADTQYF.

The rearrangement uses TRBV2 and TRBJ1-1; perhaps TRBD1 as D (5 bases). The CDR3 is 13 amino acids. The V end was cut by 5 bases, the J end by 2 bases, with 9 bases between. Germline CDR1 is SNHLY and CDR2 is FYNNEI. DNA of the CDR3: TGTGCCAGCAGTAGCAGGGTCAACACTGAAGCTTTCTTT. Translating it yields CASSSRVNTEAFF.

This clone has a handful of counts. The chain combines TRBV19 with TRBJ2-1, with 8 bases aligning to TRBD2. Trimming cost V 6 bases and J 3 bases; bases outside gene matches: 7. Germline CDR1 LNHDA, CDR2 SQIVND (reference sequence). The CDR3 runs to 15 residues. The CDR3: CASSLGGADYNEQFF. CDR3 nucleotide sequence: TGTGCCAGTAGCCTCGGGGGGGCCGACTACAATGAGCAGTTCTTC.

This rearrangement joins TRBV5-1 to TRBJ1-6, with D perhaps matching TRBD1 (6 bases). Germline V gives CDR1 SGHRS, CDR2 YFSETQ. CDR3 length: 15 residues. V was cut by 4 bases and J by 0 bases, with 8 bases left in between. For the CDR3, the DNA is TGCGCCAGCAGCCGGGACAACTCCTATAATTCACCCCTCCACTTT. Its protein is CASSRDNSYNSPLHF.

This chain links TRBV7-9 with TRBJ2-1; D remains unclear. The CDR3 is made up of 16 amino acids. The germline gives CDR1 SEHNR, CDR2 FQNEAQ (reference sequence). The V end was cut by 2 bases, the J end by 4 bases, with 15 bases between. CDR3 loop: CASSLRPPPLYNEQFF. The CDR3 coding sequence is TGTGCCAGCAGCTTACGTCCCCCACCCCTATACAATGAGCAGTTCTTC.

The J gene is TRBJ2-3, the V gene TRBV19, with TRBD1 matching over 11 bases. Trimming removed 3 bases from V and 5 bases from J; junction bases left unmatched: 4. The CDR3 loop spans 15 amino acids. Germline V gene data show CDR1 as LNHDA and CDR2 as SQIVND (reference sequence). CDR3 DNA: TGTGCCAGTAGTATTGGACAGGGGGCGAGAGATACGCAGTATTTT. It specifies CASSIGQGARDTQYF.

The rearrangement joins TRBV5-6 to TRBJ1-5; D is uncertain. The CDR3 runs 13 residues. V was shortened by 1 base and J by 2 bases, with 4 bases between the two germline ends. Germline V gene lookup returns CDR1 SGHDT and CDR2 YYEEEE. The CDR3 loop reads CASSLLGNQPQHF. The CDR3 region has the DNA TGTGCCAGCAGCTTGTTAGGCAATCAGCCCCAGCATTTT. The whole variable domain, remainder taken from reference TRBV5-6 and TRBJ1-5, is DAGVTQSPTHLIKTRGQQVTLRCSPKSGHDTVSWYQQALGQGPQFIFQYYEEEERQRGNFPDRFSGHQFPNYSSELNVNALLLGDSALYLCASSLLGNQPQHFGDGTRLSIL.

The chain uses TRBV6-5 and TRBJ2-3; D ambiguous. V lost 2 bases and J lost 2, with 5 bases in between. The CDR3 loop spans 13 amino acids. Germline CDR1 and CDR2: MNHEY and SVGAGI. For the CDR3, the DNA is TGTGCCAGCAGTTACATAGTCACAGATACGCAGTATTTT. Protein sequence: CASSYIVTDTQYF.

The V gene is TRBV6-5, the J gene TRBJ1-1; a weak D match, TRBD1 (5 bases). V was trimmed by 3 bases and J by 2 bases, leaving 7 bases between them. Per the germline V gene, CDR1 is MNHEY and CDR2 is SVGAGI. The length of the CDR3 is 13 residues. The CDR3 sequence: CASSYGTNTEAFF. The CDR3 DNA is TGTGCCAGCAGTTATGGGACTAACACTGAAGCTTTCTTT.

This clone appeared a few times. V is TRBV12-5 and J is TRBJ1-5; tentatively, D is TRBD1 (5 bases). V dropped 6 bases and J dropped 2 bases, with 5 bases sitting between them. Germline V CDR1 and CDR2: LGHNT, FRNRAP. CDR3 length equals 12 residues. CDR3 amino acids: CASGQGNQPQHF. The CDR3 nucleotides read TGTGCTAGTGGACAGGGCAATCAGCCCCAGCATTTT.

This clone was observed a handful of times. The DNA for the CDR3 is TGTGCCAGCAGCTCTAGCGGGGGGACAGATACGCAGTATTTT. This translates into CASSSSGGTDTQYF. V usage is TRBV7-9 and J usage is TRBJ2-3; 11 positions agree with TRBD2. The V and J ends lost 4 bases and 3 bases, in that order; junction bases with no gene match: 0. The CDR3 totals 14 residues. In germline, CDR1 is SEHNR, CDR2 FQNEAQ (reference sequence).

The V call is TRBV5-4, the J call TRBJ1-5; D possibly corresponds to TRBD1 (6 bases). The CDR3 is 14 residues long. The V and J ends lost 5 bases and 4 bases respectively, with 13 bases between them. Looked up from germline, CDR1 is SGHNT and CDR2 is YYREEE (reference sequence). For the CDR3, the DNA is TGTGCCAGCAGTCCAGGGGTGGAGAATCAGCCCCAGCATTTT. Its protein is CASSPGVENQPQHF.